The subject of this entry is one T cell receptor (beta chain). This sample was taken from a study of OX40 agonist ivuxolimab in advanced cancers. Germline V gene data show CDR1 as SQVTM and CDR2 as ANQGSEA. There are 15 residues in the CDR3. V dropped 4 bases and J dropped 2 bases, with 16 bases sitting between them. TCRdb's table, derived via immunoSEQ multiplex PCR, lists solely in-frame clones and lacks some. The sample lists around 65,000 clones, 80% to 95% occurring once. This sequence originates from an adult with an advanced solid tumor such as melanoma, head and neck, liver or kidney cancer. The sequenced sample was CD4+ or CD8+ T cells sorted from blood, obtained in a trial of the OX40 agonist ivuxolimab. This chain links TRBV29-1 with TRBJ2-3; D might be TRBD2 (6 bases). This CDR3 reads CSVVGSGTPTDTQYF. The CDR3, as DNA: TGCAGCGTTGTAGGGTCGGGGACTCCCACAGATACGCAGTATTTT.